One T cell receptor (beta chain) is described in this entry. No antigen is known for it. The sample comes from a study of vaccination effects on CD4 cells after COVID-19. On the study more broadly: As their vaccination, participants received two doses of either BNT162b2 or mRNA-1273.

This CDR3 contains 13 residues. Germline V gives CDR1 GTSNPN, CDR2 SVGIG (reference sequence). V was shortened by 2 bases and J by 0 bases, with 5 bases between the two germline ends. Expansion with viral peptide pools was applied to antigen-specific CD4+ T cells by the ViraFEST assay prior to sequencing. It was after more than 8 days of culture that CD4+ T cells were isolated. Each vaccine recipient was nucleocapsid antibody negative and had no prior SARS-CoV-2 infection. The culture medium for two million PBMC per well included 9.5 to 10 IU/ml IL-2 and roughly 10 ug/ml peptides. A half-medium replacement with IL-2 medium was carried out on days 3 and 7. Only in-frame clones appear in the TCRdb table, and some are missing; sequencing was by immunoSEQ multiplex PCR. The table has about 43,000 clones, just over 75% seen once.

The TCR sequence derives from a human donor who received a COVID-19 vaccine. Specimen: CD4+ T cells from PBMCs cultured with SARS-CoV-2 spike peptides, collected before COVID-19 vaccination. V usage is TRBV30 and J usage is TRBJ1-3; D remains unclear. CDR3 protein: CAWSPGSGNTIYF. The CDR3 region has the DNA TGTGCCTGGAGTCCAGGCTCTGGAAACACCATATATTTT.